This paragraph reports one T cell receptor (beta chain). The data belong to a study of regulatory T cells in long-lasting Graves disease. Time point noted: newly diagnosed GD, antithyroid drugs for less than 3 months. Researchers made the TCR library from RNA that was extracted from PBMCs. The authors built TCR beta libraries using iRepertoire HTBI primers and Arm-PCR of CDR3 regions. TCRdb passed the multiplex PCR reads through MiXCR, listing each CDR3 protein once. The repertoire includes 350,000 to 450,000 distinct CDR3 sequences, 16% of them detected once, and around 27% sits in the top ten. The same sample was also studied in work on T cells in Graves' hyperthyroidism and ophthalmopathy.

The receptor's source is a man in his forties or fifties with Graves disease. This specimen was peripheral blood mononuclear cells (PBMCs), taken at new diagnosis, from a patient treated with antithyroid drugs.

In nucleotides, the CDR3 is TGTGCCAGCAGCTTAGAACAGGGGCGGGAGCAGTTCTTC. Translation gives CASSLEQGREQFF. The chain couples TRBV7-8 to TRBJ2-1; 7 bases are shared with TRBD1. The CDR3 has 13 residues. The germline V gene has CDR1 SGHVS and CDR2 FQNEAQ. With 1 base clipped from V and 10 bases from J, the junction kept 4 bases outside the gene matches.